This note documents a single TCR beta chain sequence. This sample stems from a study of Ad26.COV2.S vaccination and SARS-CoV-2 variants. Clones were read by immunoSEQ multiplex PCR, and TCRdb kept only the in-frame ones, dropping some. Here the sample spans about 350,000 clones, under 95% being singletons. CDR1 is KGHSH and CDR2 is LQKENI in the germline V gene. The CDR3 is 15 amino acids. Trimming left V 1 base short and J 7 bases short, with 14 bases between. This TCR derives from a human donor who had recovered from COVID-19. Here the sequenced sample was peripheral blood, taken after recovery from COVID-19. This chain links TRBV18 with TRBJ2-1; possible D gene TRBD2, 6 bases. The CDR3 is CASSPQNSGGNEQFF. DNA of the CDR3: TGTGCCAGCTCACCACAGAACTCCGGAGGGAATGAGCAGTTCTTC.